This TCR beta chain appears in the sequencing data of a study of beta chain features in type 1 diabetes. Study at large: The study found patients and healthy donors alike in age, gender and cell yields.

Findings and caveats of the study: Across all four CD4+ subsets, people with type 1 diabetes showed modestly shorter TCRB CDR3s.

The ends lost 5 bases at V and 0 bases at J; junction bases unmatched: 5. The CDR3 is 15 residues long. In germline, CDR1 is MDHEN, CDR2 SYDVKM. This clone was seen only a few times. Antigen specificity is unknown. Every bit of the isolated RNA underwent reverse transcription, so sequencing read expressed TCRB transcripts. Method: immunoSEQ multiplex PCR; TCRdb's copy keeps in-frame clones and lacks some. The data show under 300,000 clones, 20% seen once. This sequence was found in a woman in her forties with type 1 diabetes. The sequenced sample was naive CD4+ T cells from blood. The chain is built from TRBV28 and TRBJ2-7; 9 nucleotides match TRBD2. For the CDR3, the DNA is TGTGCCAGCAGTCCGGGACTAGCCAGCTCCTACGAGCAGTACTTC. Translation gives CASSPGLASSYEQYF.